This T cell receptor beta chain emerged from a study of cytomegalovirus exposure and HLA in healthy donors. This CDR3 has 14 residues. The germline CDR1 and CDR2 sequences are MGHDK and SYGVNS. Trimming at V came to 6 bases and at J to 3 bases, leaving 4 bases not matched to a gene. This clone was seen only a few times. The antigen remains undetermined. General study points: The study assumed roughly uniform donor sequencing depth for presence/absence analyses. The listing of roughly 160 TCR beta chains classed them as cytomegalovirus-associated.

The primer mix had 60 Vbeta and 13 Jbeta primers. Profiling relied on immunoSEQ multiplex PCR, and the TCRdb table lists in-frame clones only, not all of them. The data contain 43,000 or so clones, 60% to 85% of them singletons. This chain connects TRBV25-1 to TRBJ1-1; 10 bases map to TRBD1. The sequenced sample consisted of PBMCs. This clonotype was sampled from a man in his thirties or forties in good health and CMV-seronegative. CDR3 bases: TGTGCCAGCAGGGGGGACAGGGGTGACACTGAAGCTTTCTTT. It specifies CASRGDRGDTEAFF. The full variable domain, rest sourced from reference TRBV25-1 and TRBJ1-1, is EADIYQTPRYLVIGTGKKITLECSQTMGHDKMYWYQQDPGMELHLIHYSYGVNSTEKGDLSSESTVSRIRTEHFPLTLESARPSHTSQYLCASRGDRGDTEAFFGQGTRLTVV.